This is a list of T cell receptor beta chains from one sample in a study of glioma-infiltrating T cells. TCRdb analysed the multiplex PCR reads with MiXCR anew, one entry per CDR3 protein. Of 150,000 to 200,000 distinct CDR3 sequences listed, more than 35% are singletons. Sequencing was performed on glioma tissue, nonneoplastic brain tissue, or PBMCs (not recorded which). These receptors originate from a human donor with low-grade glioma or glioblastoma, undergoing nonglioma brain surgery, or in good health (not recorded which). CDR3s include the opening cysteine and the closing phenylalanine or tryptophan. A D gene is named only where the DNA matches it firmly. Not every row has a clone size; where given, it reads once, few, many or a size class.

J gene	D gene	clone size	V gene	CDR3 DNA	CDR3 protein
TRBJ2-1	NA	NA	TRBV28	TGTGCCTGCAGTTTTTCTTTAGTGAGTTCCAATGAGCAGTTCTTC	CACSFSLVSSNEQFF
TRBJ2-1	NA	NA	TRBV5-1	TGCGCCAGCAGCTCCGTAGCGGAAGGAACCTACAATGAGCAGTTCTTC	CASSSVAEGTYNEQFF
TRBJ2-7	NA	NA	TRBV4-1	TGCGCCAGCAGCCTCCAGGGACGAGCGCTCTACGAGCAGTACTTC	CASSLQGRALYEQYF
TRBJ2-6	NA	NA	TRBV29-1	TGCAGCGCCGGGGATTTCTCTGGGGCCAACGTCCTGACTTTC	CSAGDFSGANVLTF
TRBJ1-4	NA	NA	TRBV13	TGTGCCAGCAGAGTTCAAGGGTCTAATGAAAAACTGTTTTTT	CASRVQGSNEKLFF
TRBJ2-5	TRBD2	NA	TRBV7-2	TGTGCCAGCAGCGCCCAGATGGCTAGCGGGAGCTTCCGAGAGACCCAGTACTTC	CASSAQMASGSFRETQYF
TRBJ2-3	TRBD2	NA	TRBV19	TGTGCCAGTAGCAGAGTAGCGGGAGGGGAAGATACGCAGTATTTT	CASSRVAGGEDTQYF
TRBJ1-5	NA	NA	TRBV10-3	TGTGCCATCGGAGAACAGAGCAATCAGCCCCAGCATTTT	CAIGEQSNQPQHF
TRBJ2-3	TRBD2	few	TRBV5-1	TGCGCCAGCAGCTTCGCTGGGGGGGCAGATACGCAGTATTTT	CASSFAGGADTQYF
TRBJ2-5	NA	once	TRBV20-1	TGCAGTGCTAGTAAAGGGAATTGGGCAGGACTCCAAGAGACCCAGTACTTC	CSASKGNWAGLQETQYF
TRBJ2-1	TRBD2	many	TRBV20-1	TGCAGTGCTAGAGACCCGACTAGCGGGAGCCGTAGTGAGCAGTTCTTC	CSARDPTSGSRSEQFF
TRBJ1-5	NA	many	TRBV4-1	TGCGCCAGCAGCCAAGGGTTAAGTCAGCCCCAGCATTTT	CASSQGLSQPQHF
TRBJ2-7	NA	NA	TRBV12-3/TRBV12-4	TGTGCCAGCAGTTTGAGGGACAACTACGAGCAGTACTTC	CASSLRDNYEQYF
TRBJ2-7	TRBD1	many	TRBV20-1	TGCAGTGCTACAGGGGGATTGGCCTACGAGCAGTACTTC	CSATGGLAYEQYF
TRBJ2-1	NA	NA	TRBV20-1	TGCAGTGCTGGTGGGGGTTTTTACAATGAGCAGTTCTTC	CSAGGGFYNEQFF
TRBJ1-1	NA	many	TRBV14	TGTGCCAGCAGCCCTACCAGGGGTATGAACACTGAAGCTTTCTTT	CASSPTRGMNTEAFF
TRBJ2-3	NA	NA	TRBV5-1	TGCGCCAGCAGCGGCCCTTTAGGGGGGGATACGCAGTATTTT	CASSGPLGGDTQYF
TRBJ2-6	NA	many	TRBV6-1	TGTGCCAGCAGTAGGACAGTCAGCTCTGGGGCCAACGTCCTGACTTTC	CASSRTVSSGANVLTF
TRBJ2-3	NA	NA	TRBV24-1	TGTGCCACCAGTGAGACCGGGAAAGGCACAGATACGAAGTATTTT	CATSETGKGTDTKYF